This entry describes one T cell receptor (beta chain). Its antigen remains unidentified. No much larger clonotype is one base removed from it; base qualities were not supplied. Each collaborating institution followed its own protocols to collect whole blood in K2EDTA tubes. For TCRbeta analysis, collaborators shipped samples as frozen whole blood, isolated PBMCs, or DNA extracted from either of those sample types. Trimming costs V 0 bases and J 5 bases, and their ends lie 13 bases apart. The germline V gene sets CDR1 to LGHNA and CDR2 to YSLEER. From the cysteine up to the phenylalanine, the CDR3 has a length of 15 residues. Only the CDR3 DNA is retained, 45 bases long and in frame from the first base. The data stem from a study of blood T cell repertoires in COVID-19 (dated by TCRdb to 2020 to 2022). For the wider study: The collaborator samples originated in the United States, Italy and Spain and spanned the acute and convalescent phases of COVID-19. The material from the prospective study consisted of cDNA or gDNA derived from T cells, B-cell-depleted T cells, or PBMCs. Deeply sampled blood TCRbeta repertoires from subjects exposed to, actively infected with, or recovered from COVID-19 were included in the dataset. The repertoires were made available in a free public database intended to serve as a resource for research on the immune response to SARS-CoV-2. Samples came from the ongoing ImmuneRACE study (first 160 participants) plus 1,254 subjects from 6 global collaborators. The sample metadata nearly always contained a de-identified subject ID, COVID-19 status, age in years and sex. Where available, HLA class I and class II types were taken from metadata supplied by the sample provider and were not determined by assay-based typing. What the authors observed across the whole study: The amount of clinical and demographic metadata varied by source and participant and was provided uncurated.

TCRbeta CDR3 regions were amplified from genomic DNA using the immunoSEQ Assay, a bias-controlled multiplex PCR. The study's processing was this. Nucleated cell counts per sample were estimated from amplification of reference gene primers within the assay. Sequence reads were collapsed and filtered to measure the absolute abundance of every unique TCRbeta CDR3 rearrangement. For each sample, productive Simpson clonality was calculated as the square root of Simpson's diversity index across productive rearrangements. In its TCRdb copy, this immuneACCESS table keeps in-frame sequences only and misses some clones. Where compared with another copy, unresolved V genes explain less than half of these, and the others have no known cause. The DNA gave D and trimming, while V, J and clone size come from that table. The sample has 70,000 to 85,000 clones on record, 70% to 90% of them singletons. Roughly a sixth of the sample rests with the top ten.

This TCR came from a woman aged 80 or over with acute or convalescent COVID-19. The sequencing sample was made of peripheral blood. The chain couples TRBV4-3 to TRBJ1-2; no D gene can be assigned with confidence. The bases are TGCGCCAGCAGCCAAGATACGGCTCTAGTTTATGGCTACACCTTC. It specifies CASSQDTALVYGYTF.